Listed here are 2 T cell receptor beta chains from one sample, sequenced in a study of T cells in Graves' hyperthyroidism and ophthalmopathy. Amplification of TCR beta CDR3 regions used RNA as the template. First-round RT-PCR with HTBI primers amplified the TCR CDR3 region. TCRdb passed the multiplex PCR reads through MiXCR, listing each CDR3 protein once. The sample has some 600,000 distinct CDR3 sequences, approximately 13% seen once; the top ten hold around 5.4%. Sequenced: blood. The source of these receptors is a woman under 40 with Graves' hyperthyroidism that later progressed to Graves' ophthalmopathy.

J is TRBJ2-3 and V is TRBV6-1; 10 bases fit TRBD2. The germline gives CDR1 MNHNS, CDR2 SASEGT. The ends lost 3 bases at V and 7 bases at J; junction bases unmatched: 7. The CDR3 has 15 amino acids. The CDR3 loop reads CASSDPAGGPNTQYF. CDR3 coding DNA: TGTGCCAGCAGTGACCCAGCGGGAGGGCCAAATACGCAGTATTTT.

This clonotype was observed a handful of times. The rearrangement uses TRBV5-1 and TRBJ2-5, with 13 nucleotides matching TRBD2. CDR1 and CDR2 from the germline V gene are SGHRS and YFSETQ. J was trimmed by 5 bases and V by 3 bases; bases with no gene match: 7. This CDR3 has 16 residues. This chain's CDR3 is CASSSGLAGVRETQYF. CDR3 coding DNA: TGCGCCAGCAGCTCCGGACTAGCGGGAGTCCGGGAGACCCAGTACTTC.